Shown below are 14 T cell receptor beta chains from a single sample sequenced in a study of CD8 T cells in Susac syndrome. With random hexamers, 0.5 to 1 ug RNA was reverse transcribed. TCRdb reanalysed the immunoSEQ multiplex PCR reads using MiXCR and keeps one entry per CDR3 protein. There are about 290,000 distinct CDR3 sequences in the sample; about 91% occur only once, and less than 0.2% lies in the top ten. Sequenced: CD8+ T cells from PBMCs. Receptor source: a human donor with multiple sclerosis.

V gene TRBV7-9 combines with J gene TRBJ2-7; the D gene is possibly TRBD1 (6 bases). The CDR3 loop spans 15 amino acids. The germline V gene encodes CDR1 SEHNR and CDR2 FQNEAQ (reference sequence). V lost 6 bases, J lost 0 bases, and 15 bases lay in between. The CDR3 DNA sequence: TGTGCCAGCAGTCTGACCGCGGACAGCTCCTACGAGCAGTACTTC. It encodes CASSLTADSSYEQYF.

This chain joins TRBV2 and TRBJ2-2; D unresolved. V was pared by 7 bases and J by 4 bases, with 16 bases between. CDR1 SNHLY and CDR2 FYNNEI come from the germline V gene. The CDR3 has 15 amino acids. CDR3 DNA: TGTGCCAGCAAGTTGGCAGATCTCGGCACCGGGGAGCTGTTTTTT. Its protein is CASKLADLGTGELFF.

The genes are TRBV6-5 and TRBJ2-2; 8 nucleotides match TRBD1. V gave up 1 base and J gave up 7 bases; unmatched junction bases: 5. The CDR3 is 15 amino acids. From germline, CDR1 is MNHEY and CDR2 SVGAGI. CDR3 protein: CASSYYGTGVGELFF. In DNA form, the CDR3 reads TGTGCCAGCAGTTACTACGGGACAGGAGTCGGGGAGCTGTTTTTT.

The chain joins TRBV4-2 to TRBJ2-7; 7 bases fit TRBD1. The CDR3 covers 16 residues. V trimming: 0 bases; J trimming: 4 bases; junction bases outside the gene matches: 9. Per the germline V gene, CDR1 is LGHNA and CDR2 is YNFKEQ. The CDR3 loop reads CASSQEAGTANYEQYF. DNA of the CDR3: TGTGCCAGCAGCCAAGAGGCCGGGACAGCTAATTACGAGCAGTACTTC.

This clonotype has just one count. V gene TRBV7-9 combines with J gene TRBJ2-3; D is tentatively TRBD1 or TRBD2 (5 bases each). CDR3 size: 17 residues. V dropped 6 bases and J dropped 2 bases, with 21 bases sitting between them. Germline-derived CDR1 and CDR2 are SEHNR and FQNEAQ (reference sequence). Here the CDR3 DNA reads TGTGCCAGCAGTTTATACCCTCTTGGGGGTGCCACAGATACGCAGTATTTT. This gives the protein CASSLYPLGGATDTQYF. The complete variable domain, with remaining parts taken from reference TRBV7-9 and TRBJ2-3, reads DTGVSQNPRHKITKRGQNVTFRCDPISEHNRLYWYRQTLGQGPEFLTYFQNEAQLEKSRLLSDRFSAERPKGSFSTLEIQRTEQGDSAMYLCASSLYPLGGATDTQYFGPGTRLTVL.

The chain recombines TRBV30 with TRBJ2-1; D ambiguous. Germline CDR1 GTSNPN, CDR2 SVGIG (reference sequence). The CDR3 totals 12 residues. Trimming cost V 2 bases and J 12 bases, with 14 bases left between them. CDR3 protein: CAWSPGVLLQFF. The CDR3 bases are TGTGCCTGGAGTCCCGGCGTTCTGCTGCAGTTCTTC.

The chain combines TRBV12-3 or TRBV12-4 with TRBJ2-1; 13 bases fit TRBD2. The V segment lost 1 base and the J segment 9 bases; nucleotides outside the gene matches: 3. The CDR3 is made up of 15 amino acids. CDR3 coding DNA: TGTGCCAGCAGTTTAGGGACTAGCGGGAGAACTGAGCAGTTCTTC. This sequence encodes CASSLGTSGRTEQFF.

The chain employs TRBV20-1 and TRBJ1-6; D might be TRBD1 (6 bases). The germline CDR1 and CDR2 sequences are DFQATT and SNEGSKA (reference sequence). V was cut by 5 bases and J by 10 bases, with 15 bases left in between. CDR3 length equals 13 residues. CDR3: CSAVWTDFSPLHF. CDR3 DNA sequence: TGCAGTGCTGTTTGGACAGACTTCTCACCCCTCCACTTT.

The chain employs TRBV27 and TRBJ2-7; perhaps D is TRBD1 or TRBD2 (6 bases each). Germline V lookup: CDR1 MNHEY, CDR2 SMNVEV (reference sequence). V lost 7 bases to trimming and J lost 3 bases, with 13 bases between them. The CDR3 has 13 amino acids. The DNA for the CDR3 is TGTGCCAGCATGGGGGGCAGGAACTACGAGCAGTACTTC. It translates to CASMGGRNYEQYF.

The chain couples TRBV6-1 to TRBJ1-1; a weak D match, TRBD1 (6 bases). Trimming took 10 bases from V and 11 from J, leaving 23 bases between them. The CDR3 covers 13 residues. Germline assignment: CDR1 MNHNS and CDR2 SASEGT. This chain's CDR3 is CATKMGGGGYAFF. In nucleotides, the CDR3 is TGTGCCACCAAGATGGGAGGGGGAGGCTATGCTTTCTTT.

The genes are TRBV10-3 and TRBJ2-3; D is undetermined. CDR3 length: 13 amino acids. V dropped 8 bases and J dropped 2 bases, with 11 bases sitting between them. Germline V gene sequence: CDR1 ENHRY, CDR2 SYGVKD. CDR3 sequence reads: CAIRTEITDTQYF. The DNA for the CDR3 is TGTGCCATCCGGACGGAAATCACAGATACGCAGTATTTT.

This clonotype appeared a few times. J is TRBJ2-2 and V is TRBV19; unclear D gene. CDR3 length: 16 amino acids. Germline lookup yields CDR1 LNHDA and CDR2 SQIVND (reference sequence). The V end lost 5 bases, the J end lost 3 bases, and 16 bases lay between the germline ends. CDR3 protein: CASSVRATDYTGELFF. The CDR3 DNA is TGTGCCAGTAGTGTCCGGGCCACAGATTACACCGGGGAGCTGTTTTTT.

The gene calls are TRBV12-3 or TRBV12-4 and TRBJ2-1, with D perhaps matching TRBD2 (6 bases). CDR3 length: 15 residues. V lost 3 bases and J 8 bases, leaving 17 bases between the germline ends. The CDR3 coding sequence is TGTGCCAGCAGTTTTATCGGGGGAGGAGGGCATGAGCAGTTCTTC. This encodes CASSFIGGGGHEQFF.

The chain joins TRBV3-1 to TRBJ1-3; D unclear. V lost 1 base and J lost 8, with 6 bases in between. The CDR3 loop spans 12 amino acids. Germline values: CDR1 LGHDT, CDR2 YNNKEL (reference sequence). The CDR3: CASSQGTHTIYF. Here the CDR3 DNA reads TGTGCCAGCAGCCAAGGTACTCACACCATATATTTT. Supplemented by reference TRBV3-1 and TRBJ1-3, the full variable domain reads DTAVSQTPKYLVTQMGNDKSIKCEQNLGHDTMYWYKQDSKKFLKIMFSYNNKELIINETVPNRFSPKSPDKAHLNLHINSLELGDSAVYFCASSQGTHTIYFGEGSWLTVV.